Below, 30 T cell receptor beta chains from the same sample are listed, as sequenced in a study of blood T cells in healthy people across ages (dated by TCRdb to the mid-2010s). The library relied on 5' RACE. TCRdb records Illumina HiSeq 2500 as the sequencer. A second about 6 to 11 cycle PCR used a sample-barcoded 5' primer and a J-beta primer mix. TCRdb reran the public reads through fastp at Q25 and MiXCR, keeping productive beta chains. Entries that share a CDR3 protein sequence are merged under the most common genes and DNA. The sample profile shows about 1 million distinct CDR3 sequences; around 45% of them were found once. The ten largest clones represent approximately 17% of the sample. Specimen: blood. The source of these receptors is a woman aged 55-70 years in good health.

This chain uses TRBV20-1 with TRBJ1-6; no clear D. Trimming left V 3 bases short and J 0 bases short, with 12 bases between. The germline V gene has CDR1 DFQATT and CDR2 SNEGSKA (reference sequence). CDR3 length equals 16 residues. The CDR3, as DNA: TGCAGTGCTAGGGAGCCCGGGAGCTCCTATAATTCACCCCTCCACTTT. Translating it yields CSAREPGSSYNSPLHF.

Here the CDR3 reads CASSMQGTSSTDTQYF. The CDR3 DNA is TGTGCCAGCAGTATGCAGGGTACCTCTAGCACAGATACGCAGTATTTT. The J gene is TRBJ2-3, the V gene TRBV27, with D possibly TRBD1 on 5 matching bases. Trimming cost V 5 bases and J 0 bases, with 15 bases left between them. The CDR3 spans 16 residues. The V gene's germline CDR1 is MNHEY and CDR2 SMNVEV (reference sequence).

V and J are TRBV6-5 and TRBJ2-6; D call uncertain. Germline CDR1 reads MNHEY; CDR2 reads SVGAGI. The length of the CDR3 is 16 residues. The ends were cut back, 0 bases at V and 2 bases at J, with 8 bases in the middle. The CDR3 DNA follows: TGTGCCAGCAGTTACTCGAGTACCCCTGGGGCCAACGTCCTGACTTTC. As protein: CASSYSSTPGANVLTF.

Many counts were recorded for this clonotype. This CDR3 is CSGLAVANEQFF. The CDR3 nucleotides read TGCAGTGGACTAGCGGTGGCAAATGAGCAGTTCTTC. This chain joins TRBV20-1 and TRBJ2-1; TRBD2 agrees at 9 bases. This CDR3 contains 12 residues. The trim removed 7 bases at V and 7 bases at J, leaving 5 bases unmatched. CDR1 is DFQATT and CDR2 is SNEGSKA in the germline V gene (reference sequence).

A word on this clonotype: A much larger clone lies one base from this, so it may be a read error. The chain employs TRBV5-6 and TRBJ2-4, with 7 bases that match TRBD2. Germline V gene data show CDR1 as SGHDT and CDR2 as YYEEEE. V was pared by 2 bases and J by 14 bases, with 22 bases of the junction left unmatched. The CDR3 is 17 amino acids. This CDR3 is CASSFSLTGPRREFEYF. For the CDR3, the DNA is TGTGCCAGCAGCTTCTCGCTGACCGGACCACGGCGGGAGTTTGAGTACTTC. Full variable domain (outside the CDR3, taken from reference TRBV5-6 and TRBJ2-4): DAGVTQSPTHLIKTRGQQVTLRCSPKSGHDTVSWYQQALGQGPQFIFQYYEEEERQRGNFPDRFSGHQFPNYSSELNVNALLLGDSALYLCASSFSLTGPRREFEYFGAGTRLSVL.

This chain connects TRBV15 to TRBJ2-7; 9 nucleotides align to TRBD2. The CDR3 length is 14 residues. The V gene end was trimmed by 4 bases and the J gene end by 2 bases; junction bases not matched to a gene: 3. Germline assignment: CDR1 LNHNV and CDR2 YYDKDF (reference sequence). This CDR3 is CATSTAGGTYEQYF. The CDR3 bases are TGTGCCACCAGCACCGCGGGAGGGACCTACGAGCAGTACTTC.

This rearrangement joins TRBV20-1 to TRBJ2-1, with 11 bases matching TRBD2. CDR1 and CDR2 from the germline V gene are DFQATT and SNEGSKA (reference sequence). CDR3 length: 16 residues. J lost 1 base, V lost 4 bases, and 6 bases had no gene match. The CDR3 DNA is TGCAGTGCTACCCTTAGCGGGAGGGTTTCCTACAATGAGCAGTTCTTC. Translating it yields CSATLSGRVSYNEQFF.

This clonotype has more than one count but fewer than ten. The chain uses TRBV20-1 and TRBJ1-2, with D possibly TRBD1 on 5 matching bases. Trimming removed 0 bases at V and 10 bases at J, with 15 bases between. Germline CDR1 reads DFQATT; CDR2 reads SNEGSKA (reference sequence). This CDR3 is built from 13 residues. The CDR3 region is CSARDLPQGVYTF. CDR3 DNA sequence: TGCAGTGCTAGAGATTTGCCGCAGGGCGTCTACACCTTC.

The chain carries TRBV12-3 or TRBV12-4 and TRBJ2-1, with 7 nucleotides matching TRBD2. This CDR3 is 13 amino acids long. The J segment lost 6 bases and the V segment lost 6 bases, leaving 5 bases of the junction unmatched. The DNA of the CDR3 is TGTGCCAGCAGCGGACTAGTAGGCAATGAGCAGTTCTTC. As protein: CASSGLVGNEQFF.

This chain joins TRBV2 and TRBJ1-5; no reliable D call. Trimming pared 8 bases from V and 2 bases from J, leaving 16 bases between. This CDR3 has 15 residues. Germline CDR1 is SNHLY and CDR2 is FYNNEI. The CDR3 reads CASARYPGGNQPQHF. CDR3 DNA: TGTGCCAGCGCTCGGTACCCCGGGGGCAATCAGCCCCAGCATTTT.

The chain carries TRBV10-1 and TRBJ2-5, with no clear D. This CDR3 spans 18 amino acids. Trimming removed 1 base from V and 11 bases from J, with 29 bases in between. CDR1 and CDR2 (germline): WNHNN, SYGVQD (reference sequence). The CDR3 DNA reads as TGCGCCAGCAGTGAGTGGCAAAGTTGGGCAATTTGCACCAATGAGCAGTACTTC. As protein: CASSEWQSWAICTNEQYF.

This chain links TRBV20-1 with TRBJ2-1; weak D call: TRBD1 (10 bases). CDR3 size: 17 residues. Trimming stripped 5 bases from V and 4 bases from J, with 24 bases between. CDR1 is DFQATT and CDR2 is SNEGSKA in the germline V gene (reference sequence). The CDR3 sequence: CSAPMVLAGQGYNEQFF. The CDR3 coding sequence is TGCAGTGCTCCTATGGTCCTAGCGGGACAGGGGTACAATGAGCAGTTCTTC.

The V gene is TRBV5-1, the J gene TRBJ2-7; TRBD1 aligns across 7 bases. Germline V gives CDR1 SGHRS, CDR2 YFSETQ. This CDR3 contains 14 residues. The trim removed 7 bases at V and 1 base at J, leaving 8 bases unmatched. CDR3: CASGQDTISYEQYF. The CDR3 nucleotides read TGCGCCAGCGGACAGGACACAATTTCCTACGAGCAGTACTTC.

This clonotype was seen once. The V and J genes are TRBV20-1 and TRBJ2-3; 11 nucleotides agree with TRBD2. The V gene end was trimmed by 3 bases and the J gene end by 7 bases; junction bases not matched to a gene: 15. CDR1 DFQATT and CDR2 SNEGSKA come from the germline V gene (reference sequence). The CDR3 spans 17 residues. The CDR3 loop reads CSASLGLAGGTSYTQYF. CDR3 coding DNA: TGCAGTGCTAGTTTGGGGCTAGCGGGGGGTACTTCATATACGCAGTATTTT.

This clonotype was observed a handful of times. V is TRBV5-1 and J is TRBJ2-7; TRBD2 aligns across 7 bases. Trimming removed 2 bases from V and 0 bases from J; junction bases left unmatched: 14. The CDR3 contains 18 residues. The germline CDR1 and CDR2 sequences are SGHRS and YFSETQ. CDR3 protein: CASSFHLGGLADSYEQYF. The CDR3 bases are TGCGCCAGCAGCTTCCACCTCGGTGGGCTAGCGGACTCCTACGAGCAGTACTTC.

V is TRBV27 and J is TRBJ2-7; the D gene could be TRBD1 or TRBD2 (5 bases each). Trimming pared 2 bases from V and 3 bases from J, leaving 11 bases between. The germline V gene has CDR1 MNHEY and CDR2 SMNVEV (reference sequence). There are 14 residues in the CDR3. In DNA, the CDR3 is TGTGCCAGCAGTTTAGTGGGACCGAACTACGAGCAGTACTTC. Its translation: CASSLVGPNYEQYF.

V gene TRBV27 combines with J gene TRBJ1-2; TRBD1 is a possible D gene (5 bases). The V gene's germline CDR1 is MNHEY and CDR2 SMNVEV (reference sequence). The V end was cut by 2 bases, the J end by 7 bases, with 11 bases between. This CDR3 is 13 amino acids long. In DNA, the CDR3 is TGTGCCAGCAGTTTAAGGCAGGGCTTTGGCTACACCTTC. As protein: CASSLRQGFGYTF.

The chain recombines TRBV7-9 with TRBJ1-2, with TRBD1 as a possible D gene (5 bases). V gave up 3 bases and J gave up 4 bases, with 15 bases separating them. In germline, CDR1 is SEHNR, CDR2 FQNEAQ (reference sequence). The CDR3 length is 15 residues. The CDR3 reads CASSLGPNPTYGYTF. For the CDR3, the DNA is TGTGCCAGCAGCTTGGGGCCGAACCCGACCTATGGCTACACCTTC.

This sequence joins TRBV5-5 and TRBJ2-3, with 12 positions matching TRBD2. Germline V gene lookup returns CDR1 SGHKS and CDR2 YYEKEE (reference sequence). This CDR3 is built from 16 residues. The trim removed 6 bases at V and 5 bases at J, leaving 10 bases unmatched. Here the CDR3 reads CASTGLAGPREDTQYF. The CDR3 region has the DNA TGTGCCAGCACGGGACTAGCGGGTCCCAGAGAAGATACGCAGTATTTT.

The rearrangement joins TRBV7-2 to TRBJ1-2, with unresolved D. The CDR3 spans 15 residues. Germline V gene data show CDR1 as SGHTA and CDR2 as FQGNSA. V was pared by 6 bases and J by 4 bases, with 18 bases between. CDR3 nucleotide sequence: TGTGCCAGCAGTCCTTCCGCGGCGGGAGCCTATGGCTACACCTTC. Amino acids: CASSPSAAGAYGYTF.

The sample holds a few counts of this clonotype. The chain combines TRBV4-2 with TRBJ2-1, with 10 bases lining up with TRBD2. The end of the DNA is better explained by TRBJ2-7, so the J call may be wrong. The CDR3 sequence is 18 residues long. Germline V gene data show CDR1 as LGHNA and CDR2 as YNFKEQ. The DNA of the CDR3 is TGTGCCAGCAGCCAAGAAGGGGAGCGGGAGGGCCGCTACAATGAGCAGTACTTC. This translates into CASSQEGEREGRYNEQYF.

This chain uses TRBV29-1 with TRBJ2-5; perhaps TRBD1 as D (5 bases). This CDR3 is 12 amino acids long. Trimming left V 7 bases short and J 2 bases short, with 11 bases between. Germline-derived CDR1 and CDR2 are SQVTM and ANQGSEA. CDR3 sequence reads: CSAVTGQETQYF. The CDR3 DNA reads as TGCAGCGCCGTCACAGGACAAGAGACCCAGTACTTC.

V usage is TRBV21-1 and J usage is TRBJ1-1; the table's D gene call, TRBD1, was not cross checked with the DNA. TRBV21-1 is recorded as a pseudogene. The CDR3 is 17 amino acids. The CDR3 DNA follows: TGTGCCAGCAGCACACCGGGACAGGGGGAAGGATGCACTGAAGCTTTCTTT. Translating gives CASSTPGQGEGCTEAFF.

The V gene is TRBV6-5, the J gene TRBJ2-7; D perhaps matches TRBD1 (5 bases). V was trimmed by 0 bases and J by 1 base, leaving 13 bases between them. CDR1 is MNHEY, CDR2 SVGAGI, per germline. The CDR3 spans 16 residues. The CDR3 bases are TGTGCCAGCAGTTACTCGGTCCCGACAGATTCCTACGAGCAGTACTTC. Protein product: CASSYSVPTDSYEQYF.

This chain joins TRBV6-4 and TRBJ2-5; 8 bases agree with TRBD2. The better agreement between TRBJ2-7 and the DNA end casts doubt on the J call. The CDR3 sequence is 15 residues long. The germline CDR1 and CDR2 sequences are MRHNA and SNTAGT. The CDR3 DNA is TGTGCCAGCAGCCCTATAGCGGGATCGGGCTACGAGCAGTACTTC. The encoded protein is CASSPIAGSGYEQYF.

This clonotype appeared a few times. The genes are TRBV6-6 and TRBJ2-7; 10 bases are shared with TRBD1. J was trimmed by 2 bases and V by 5 bases; bases with no gene match: 6. CDR3 size: 15 residues. CDR1 MNHNY and CDR2 SVGAGI come from the germline V gene (reference sequence). Here the CDR3 reads CASSGSTGGPYEQYF. The CDR3 coding sequence is TGTGCCAGCAGTGGCTCGACAGGGGGCCCCTACGAGCAGTACTTC.

This chain joins TRBV6-4 and TRBJ2-1; 12 bases fit TRBD2. This CDR3 is 20 amino acids long. J gave up 0 bases and V 8 bases, and 17 bases lay outside the gene matches. Germline lookup yields CDR1 MRHNA and CDR2 SNTAGT. Here the CDR3 DNA reads TGTGCCAGCCGCCCCTTTCCGGGACTAGCGGGTGATAGCTCCTACAATGAGCAGTTCTTC. This encodes CASRPFPGLAGDSSYNEQFF.

This clonotype has only a few counts. The chain has TRBV2 and TRBJ1-2; weak D call: TRBD1 (6 bases). CDR3 length equals 13 residues. Between the trimmed V and J ends, which lost 9 bases and 4 bases, there was a span of 15 bases. CDR1 and CDR2 from the germline V gene are SNHLY and FYNNEI. The CDR3 loop is CARANRDGYGYTF. DNA of the CDR3: TGTGCCAGAGCAAACAGGGACGGCTATGGCTACACCTTC.

The V and J genes are TRBV28 and TRBJ2-4; possible D gene TRBD1, 5 bases. Per germline, CDR1 MDHEN and CDR2 SYDVKM. Trimming took off 5 bases at V and 7 bases at J, with 12 bases between the two ends. This CDR3 region has 13 residues. CDR3 amino acids: CASSRQLVNIQYF. The CDR3, as DNA: TGTGCCAGCAGTAGACAGCTGGTGAACATTCAGTACTTC.

This clonotype was recorded a few times. The chain recombines TRBV7-2 with TRBJ2-3; 13 bases match TRBD2. The CDR3 length is 16 residues. Germline loops: CDR1 SGHTA, CDR2 FQGNSA. Trimming at V came to 7 bases and at J to 5 bases, leaving 9 bases not matched to a gene. The CDR3, as DNA: TGTGCCAGCACCCGGACTAGCGGGAGAGGTGGAGATACGCAGTATTTT. It translates to CASTRTSGRGGDTQYF.